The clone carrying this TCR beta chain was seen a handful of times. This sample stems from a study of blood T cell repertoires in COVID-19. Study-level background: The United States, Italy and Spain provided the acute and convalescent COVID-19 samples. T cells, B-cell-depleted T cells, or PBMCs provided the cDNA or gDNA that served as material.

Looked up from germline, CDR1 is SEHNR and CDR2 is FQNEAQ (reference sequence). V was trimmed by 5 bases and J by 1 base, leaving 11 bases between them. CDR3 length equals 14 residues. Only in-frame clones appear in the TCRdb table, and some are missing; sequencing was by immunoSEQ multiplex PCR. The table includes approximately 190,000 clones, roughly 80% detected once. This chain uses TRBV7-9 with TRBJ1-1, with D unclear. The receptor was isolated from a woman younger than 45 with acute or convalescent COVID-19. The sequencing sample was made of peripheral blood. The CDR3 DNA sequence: TGTGCCAGCAGCCCAGCGAGCAGGAACACTGAAGCTTTCTTT. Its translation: CASSPASRNTEAFF.